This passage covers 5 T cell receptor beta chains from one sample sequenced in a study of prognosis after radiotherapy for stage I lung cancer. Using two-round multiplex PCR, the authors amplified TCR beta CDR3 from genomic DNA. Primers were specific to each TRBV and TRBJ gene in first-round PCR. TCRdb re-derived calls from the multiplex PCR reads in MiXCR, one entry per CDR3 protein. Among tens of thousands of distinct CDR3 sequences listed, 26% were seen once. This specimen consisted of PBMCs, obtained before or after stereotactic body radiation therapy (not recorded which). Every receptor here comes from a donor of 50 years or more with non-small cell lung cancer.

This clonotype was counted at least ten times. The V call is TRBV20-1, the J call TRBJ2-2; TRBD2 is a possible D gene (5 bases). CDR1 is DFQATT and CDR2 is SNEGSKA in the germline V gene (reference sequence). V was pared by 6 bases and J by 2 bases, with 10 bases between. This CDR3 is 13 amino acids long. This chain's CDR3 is CSASGLNTGELFF. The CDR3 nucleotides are TGCAGTGCCTCCGGACTCAACACCGGGGAGCTGTTTTTT.

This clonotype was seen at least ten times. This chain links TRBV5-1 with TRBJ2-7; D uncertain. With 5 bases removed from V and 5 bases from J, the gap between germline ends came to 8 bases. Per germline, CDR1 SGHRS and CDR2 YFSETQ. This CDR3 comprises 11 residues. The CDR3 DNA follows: TGCGCCAGCAGGGAGCTGGACGAGCAGTACTTC. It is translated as CASRELDEQYF. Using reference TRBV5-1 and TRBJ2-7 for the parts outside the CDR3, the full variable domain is KAGVTQTPRYLIKTRGQQVTLSCSPISGHRSVSWYQQTPGQGLQFLFEYFSETQRNKGNFPGRFSGRQFSNSRSEMNVSTLELGDSALYLCASRELDEQYFGPGTRLTVT.

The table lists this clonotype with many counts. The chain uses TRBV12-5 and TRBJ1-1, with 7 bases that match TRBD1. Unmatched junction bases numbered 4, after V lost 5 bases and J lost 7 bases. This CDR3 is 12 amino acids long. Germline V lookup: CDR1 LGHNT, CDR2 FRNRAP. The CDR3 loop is CASGRQGGEAFF. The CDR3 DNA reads TGTGCTAGTGGTCGACAGGGCGGTGAAGCTTTCTTT.

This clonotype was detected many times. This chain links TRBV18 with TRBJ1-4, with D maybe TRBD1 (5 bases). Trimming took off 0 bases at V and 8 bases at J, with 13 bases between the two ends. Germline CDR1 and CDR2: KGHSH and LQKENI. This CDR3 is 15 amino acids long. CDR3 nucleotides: TGTGCCAGCTCACCACCGGCCAGGGCGTGGGAAAAACTGTTTTTT. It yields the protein CASSPPARAWEKLFF.

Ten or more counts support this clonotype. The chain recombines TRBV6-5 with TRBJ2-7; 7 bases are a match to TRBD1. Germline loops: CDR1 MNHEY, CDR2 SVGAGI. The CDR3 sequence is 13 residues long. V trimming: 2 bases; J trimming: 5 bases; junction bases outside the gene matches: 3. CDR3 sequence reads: CASSYAQGNEQYF. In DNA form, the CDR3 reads TGTGCCAGCAGTTACGCACAGGGGAACGAGCAGTACTTC.